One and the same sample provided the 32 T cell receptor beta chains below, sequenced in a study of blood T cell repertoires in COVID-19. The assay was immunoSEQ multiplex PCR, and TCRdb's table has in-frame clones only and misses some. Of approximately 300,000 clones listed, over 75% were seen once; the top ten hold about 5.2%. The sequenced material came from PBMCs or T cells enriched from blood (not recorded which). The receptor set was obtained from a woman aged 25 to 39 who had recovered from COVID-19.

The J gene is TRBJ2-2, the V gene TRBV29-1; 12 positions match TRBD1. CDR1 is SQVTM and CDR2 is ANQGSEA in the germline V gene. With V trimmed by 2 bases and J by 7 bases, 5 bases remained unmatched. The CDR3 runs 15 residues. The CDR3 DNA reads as TGCAGCGTTGAATTGGGACAGGGGGCGGACGGGGAGCTGTTTTTT. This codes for CSVELGQGADGELFF.

CDR3 nucleotide sequence: TGTGCCAGCTCACCGGGACAGGGCCCCACCGAGGCCTGGGAAAAACTGTTTTTT. Its translation: CASSPGQGPTEAWEKLFF. V usage is TRBV18 and J usage is TRBJ1-4; 9 bases align to TRBD1. CDR3 length: 18 residues. CDR1 and CDR2 from the germline V gene are KGHSH and LQKENI. The V and J ends lost 3 bases and 8 bases, in that order; junction bases with no gene match: 16.

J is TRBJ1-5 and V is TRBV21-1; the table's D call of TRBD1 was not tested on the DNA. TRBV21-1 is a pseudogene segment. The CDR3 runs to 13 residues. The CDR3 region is CASNRGTNQPQHF. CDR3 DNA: TGTGCCAGCAACAGGGGAACCAATCAGCCCCAGCATTTT.

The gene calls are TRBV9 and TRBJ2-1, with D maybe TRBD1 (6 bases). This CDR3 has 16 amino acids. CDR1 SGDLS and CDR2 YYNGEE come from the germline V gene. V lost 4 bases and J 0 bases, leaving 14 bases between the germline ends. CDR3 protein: CASSRSDRSSYNEQFF. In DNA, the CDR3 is TGTGCCAGCAGCCGTAGCGACAGGAGCTCCTACAATGAGCAGTTCTTC. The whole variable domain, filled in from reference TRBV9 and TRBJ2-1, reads DSGVTQTPKHLITATGQRVTLRCSPRSGDLSVYWYQQSLDQGLQFLIQYYNGEERAKGNILERFSAQQFPDLHSELNLSSLELGDSALYFCASSRSDRSSYNEQFFGPGTRLTVL.

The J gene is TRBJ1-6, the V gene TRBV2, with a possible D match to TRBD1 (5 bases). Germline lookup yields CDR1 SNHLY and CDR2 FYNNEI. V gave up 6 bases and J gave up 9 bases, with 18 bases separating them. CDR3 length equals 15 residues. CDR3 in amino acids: CASRLSDIGTSPLHF. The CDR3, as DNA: TGTGCCAGCAGGCTATCGGACATAGGCACTTCACCCCTCCACTTT.

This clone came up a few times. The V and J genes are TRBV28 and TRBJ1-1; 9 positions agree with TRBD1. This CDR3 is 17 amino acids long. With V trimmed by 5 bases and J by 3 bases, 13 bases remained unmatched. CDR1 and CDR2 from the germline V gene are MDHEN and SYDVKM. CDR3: CASSARTGVSVDTEAFF. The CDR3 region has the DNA TGTGCCAGCAGTGCACGGACAGGGGTCAGTGTGGACACTGAAGCTTTCTTT.

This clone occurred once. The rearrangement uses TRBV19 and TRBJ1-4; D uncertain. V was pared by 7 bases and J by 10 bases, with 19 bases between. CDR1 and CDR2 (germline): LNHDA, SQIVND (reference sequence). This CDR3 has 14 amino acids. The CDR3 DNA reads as TGTGCCAGTATGTCTGCCCCGGAGGAGGTAAAACTGTTTTTT. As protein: CASMSAPEEVKLFF.

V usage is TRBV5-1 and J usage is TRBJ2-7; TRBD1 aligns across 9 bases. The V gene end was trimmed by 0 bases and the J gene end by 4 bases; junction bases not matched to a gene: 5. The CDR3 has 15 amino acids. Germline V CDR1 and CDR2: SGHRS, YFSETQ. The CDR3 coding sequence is TGCGCCAGCAGCTTGGGGTGGGGACAGGGATACGAGCAGTACTTC. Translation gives CASSLGWGQGYEQYF.

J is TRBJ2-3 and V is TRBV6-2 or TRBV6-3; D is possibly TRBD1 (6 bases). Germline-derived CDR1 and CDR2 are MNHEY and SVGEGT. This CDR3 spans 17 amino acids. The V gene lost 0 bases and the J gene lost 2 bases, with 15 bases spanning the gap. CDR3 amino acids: CASSYSIGQSHTDTQYF. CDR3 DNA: TGTGCCAGCAGTTACTCGATAGGACAGAGTCACACAGATACGCAGTATTTT.

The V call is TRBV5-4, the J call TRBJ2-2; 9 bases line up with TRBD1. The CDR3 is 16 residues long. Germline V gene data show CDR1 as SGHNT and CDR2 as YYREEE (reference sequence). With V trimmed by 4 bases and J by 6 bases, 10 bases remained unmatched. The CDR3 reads CASSPGRTGVPGELFF. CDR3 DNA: TGTGCCAGCAGCCCGGGTCGGACAGGGGTTCCCGGGGAGCTGTTTTTT. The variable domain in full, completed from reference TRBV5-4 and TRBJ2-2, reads ETGVTQSPTHLIKTRGQQVTLRCSSQSGHNTVSWYQQALGQGPQFIFQYYREEENGRGNFPPRFSGLQFPNYSSELNVNALELDDSALYLCASSPGRTGVPGELFFGEGSRLTVL.

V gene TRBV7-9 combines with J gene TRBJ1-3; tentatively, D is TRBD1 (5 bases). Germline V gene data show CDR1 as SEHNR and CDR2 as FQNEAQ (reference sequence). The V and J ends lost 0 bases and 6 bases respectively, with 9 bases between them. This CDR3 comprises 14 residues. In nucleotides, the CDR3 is TGTGCCAGCAGCTTAGCCTTTGGGGCAAACACCATATATTTT. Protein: CASSLAFGANTIYF. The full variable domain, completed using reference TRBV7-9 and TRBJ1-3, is DTGVSQNPRHKITKRGQNVTFRCDPISEHNRLYWYRQTLGQGPEFLTYFQNEAQLEKSRLLSDRFSAERPKGSFSTLEIQRTEQGDSAMYLCASSLAFGANTIYFGEGSWLTVV.

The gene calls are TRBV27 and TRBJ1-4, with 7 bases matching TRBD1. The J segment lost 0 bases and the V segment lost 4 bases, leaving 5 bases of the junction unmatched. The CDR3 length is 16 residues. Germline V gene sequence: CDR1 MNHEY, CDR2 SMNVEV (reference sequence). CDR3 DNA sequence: TGTGCCAGCAGTTACGACAGGGTGGCAACTAATGAAAAACTGTTTTTT. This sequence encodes CASSYDRVATNEKLFF.

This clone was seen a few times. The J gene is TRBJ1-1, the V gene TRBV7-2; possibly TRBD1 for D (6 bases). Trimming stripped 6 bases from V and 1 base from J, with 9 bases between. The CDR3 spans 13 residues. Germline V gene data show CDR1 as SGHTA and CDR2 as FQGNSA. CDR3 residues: CASRKQGNTEAFF. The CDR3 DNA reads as TGTGCCAGCAGAAAACAGGGGAACACTGAAGCTTTCTTT. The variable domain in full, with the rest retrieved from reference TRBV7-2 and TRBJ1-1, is GAGVSQSPSNKVTEKGKDVELRCDPISGHTALYWYRQSLGQGLEFLIYFQGNSAPDKSGLPSDRFSAERTGGSVSTLTIQRTQQEDSAVYLCASRKQGNTEAFFGQGTRLTVV.

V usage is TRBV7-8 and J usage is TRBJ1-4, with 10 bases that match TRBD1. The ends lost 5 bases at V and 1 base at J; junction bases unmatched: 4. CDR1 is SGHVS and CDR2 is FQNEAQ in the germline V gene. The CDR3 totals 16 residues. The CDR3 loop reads CASSGDRGGTNEKLFF. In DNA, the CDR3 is TGTGCCAGCAGCGGGGACAGGGGCGGAACTAATGAAAAACTGTTTTTT.

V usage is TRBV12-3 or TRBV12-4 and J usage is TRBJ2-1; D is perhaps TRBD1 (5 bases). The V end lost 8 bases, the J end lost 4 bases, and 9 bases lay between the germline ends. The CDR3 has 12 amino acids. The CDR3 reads CASGAVYNEQFF. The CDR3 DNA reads TGTGCCAGCGGGGCAGTATACAATGAGCAGTTCTTC.

CDR3 DNA sequence: TGTGCCAGCAGTGAAATAAGTTTTAGCGGAACCTACGAGCAGTACTTC. Protein: CASSEISFSGTYEQYF. This chain connects TRBV6-1 to TRBJ2-7, with D perhaps TRBD2 (6 bases). V lost 2 bases and J lost 2, with 16 bases in between. CDR1 is MNHNS, CDR2 SASEGT, per germline. The CDR3 is 16 residues long.

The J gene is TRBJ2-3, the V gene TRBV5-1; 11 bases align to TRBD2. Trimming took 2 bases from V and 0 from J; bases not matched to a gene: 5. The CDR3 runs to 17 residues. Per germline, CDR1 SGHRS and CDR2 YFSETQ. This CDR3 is CASSFSGGAPSTDTQYF. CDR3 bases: TGCGCCAGCAGCTTTAGCGGGGGGGCCCCAAGCACAGATACGCAGTATTTT.

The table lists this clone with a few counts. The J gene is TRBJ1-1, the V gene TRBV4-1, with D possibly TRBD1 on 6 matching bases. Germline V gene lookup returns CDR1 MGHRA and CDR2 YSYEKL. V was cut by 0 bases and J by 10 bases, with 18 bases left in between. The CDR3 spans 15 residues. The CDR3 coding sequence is TGCGCCAGCAGCCAAGAGCCCTTAACAGGGCTGGGAGCTTTCTTT. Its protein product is CASSQEPLTGLGAFF.

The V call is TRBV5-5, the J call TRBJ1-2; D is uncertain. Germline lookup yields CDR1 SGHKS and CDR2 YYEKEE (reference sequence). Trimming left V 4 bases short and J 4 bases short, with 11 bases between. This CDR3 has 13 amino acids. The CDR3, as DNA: TGTGCCAGCAGCCAATCGTACAGCTATGGCTACACCTTC. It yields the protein CASSQSYSYGYTF.

CDR3 sequence: CASSLDSDGDMYEQYF. The CDR3 DNA sequence: TGTGCCAGCAGCCTCGACAGCGACGGAGATATGTACGAGCAGTACTTC. V is TRBV9 and J is TRBJ2-7, with D maybe TRBD1 (5 bases). Trimming cost V 4 bases and J 4 bases, with 21 bases left between them. This CDR3 is built from 16 residues. Germline V gene data show CDR1 as SGDLS and CDR2 as YYNGEE.

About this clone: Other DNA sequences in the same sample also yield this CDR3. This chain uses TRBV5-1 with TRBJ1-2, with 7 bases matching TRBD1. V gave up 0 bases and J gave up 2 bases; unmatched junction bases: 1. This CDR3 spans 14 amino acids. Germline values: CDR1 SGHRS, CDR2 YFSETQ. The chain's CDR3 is CASSLGQGNYGYTF. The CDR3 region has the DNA TGCGCCAGCAGCTTGGGACAGGGAAACTATGGCTACACCTTC.

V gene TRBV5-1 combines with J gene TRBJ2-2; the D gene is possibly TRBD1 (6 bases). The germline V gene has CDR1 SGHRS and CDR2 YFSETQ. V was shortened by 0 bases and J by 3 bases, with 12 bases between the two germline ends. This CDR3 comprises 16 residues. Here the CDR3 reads CASSLVPGTHTGELFF. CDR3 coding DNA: TGCGCCAGCAGCTTGGTACCCGGGACACACACCGGGGAGCTGTTTTTT.

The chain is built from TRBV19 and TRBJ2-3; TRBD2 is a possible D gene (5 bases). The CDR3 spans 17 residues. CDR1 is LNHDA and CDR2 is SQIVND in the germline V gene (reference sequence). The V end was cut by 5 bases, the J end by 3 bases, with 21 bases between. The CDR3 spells CASSPAGRGLATDTQYF. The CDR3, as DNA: TGTGCCAGTAGTCCGGCCGGACGGGGATTGGCGACAGATACGCAGTATTTT.

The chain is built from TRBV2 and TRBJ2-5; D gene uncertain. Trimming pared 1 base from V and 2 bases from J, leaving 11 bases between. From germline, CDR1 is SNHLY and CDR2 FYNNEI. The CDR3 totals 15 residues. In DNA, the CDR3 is TGTGCCAGCAGTGAAGGTCAGGAAAGTCAAGAGACCCAGTACTTC. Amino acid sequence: CASSEGQESQETQYF. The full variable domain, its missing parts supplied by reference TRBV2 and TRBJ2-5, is EPEVTQTPSHQVTQMGQEVILRCVPISNHLYFYWYRQILGQKVEFLVSFYNNEISEKSEIFDDQFSVERPDGSNFTLKIRSTKLEDSAMYFCASSEGQESQETQYFGPGTRLLVL.

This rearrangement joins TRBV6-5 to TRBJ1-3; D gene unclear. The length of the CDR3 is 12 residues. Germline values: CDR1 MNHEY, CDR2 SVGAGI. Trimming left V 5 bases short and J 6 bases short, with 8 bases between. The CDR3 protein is CASSTAENTIYF. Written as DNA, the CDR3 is TGTGCCAGCAGTACAGCGGAAAACACCATATATTTT.

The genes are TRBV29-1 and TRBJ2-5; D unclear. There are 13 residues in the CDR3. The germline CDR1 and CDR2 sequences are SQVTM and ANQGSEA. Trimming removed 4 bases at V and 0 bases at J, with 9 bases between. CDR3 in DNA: TGCAGCGTTGGCCTATTATACCAAGAGACCCAGTACTTC. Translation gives CSVGLLYQETQYF.

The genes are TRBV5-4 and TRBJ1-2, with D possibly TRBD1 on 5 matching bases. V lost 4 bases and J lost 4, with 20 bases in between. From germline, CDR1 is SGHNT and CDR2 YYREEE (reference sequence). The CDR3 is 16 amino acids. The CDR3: CASSQGGARAGYGYTF. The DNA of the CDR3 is TGTGCCAGCAGCCAAGGTGGGGCCAGGGCTGGCTATGGCTACACCTTC.

The CDR3 reads CATSDPDTDTQYF. In DNA form, the CDR3 reads TGTGCCACCAGTGATCCAGACACAGATACGCAGTATTTT. The rearrangement links TRBV24-1 to TRBJ2-3, with D uncertain. This CDR3 has 13 residues. Germline CDR1 KGHDR, CDR2 SFDVKD. V was shortened by 3 bases and J by 2 bases, with 5 bases between the two germline ends.

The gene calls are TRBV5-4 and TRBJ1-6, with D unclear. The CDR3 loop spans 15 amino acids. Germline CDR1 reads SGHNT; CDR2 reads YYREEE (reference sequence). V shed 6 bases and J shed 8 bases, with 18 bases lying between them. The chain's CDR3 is CASTLVDRVDSPLHF. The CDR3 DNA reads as TGTGCCAGCACCCTGGTCGATAGAGTTGATTCACCCCTCCACTTT.

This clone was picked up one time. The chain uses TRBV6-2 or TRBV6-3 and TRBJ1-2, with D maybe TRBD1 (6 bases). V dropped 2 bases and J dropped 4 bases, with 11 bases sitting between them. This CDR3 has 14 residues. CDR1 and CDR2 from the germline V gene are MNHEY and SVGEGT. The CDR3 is CASSYVDRRYGYTF. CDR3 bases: TGTGCCAGCAGTTACGTCGACAGGCGCTATGGCTACACCTTC.

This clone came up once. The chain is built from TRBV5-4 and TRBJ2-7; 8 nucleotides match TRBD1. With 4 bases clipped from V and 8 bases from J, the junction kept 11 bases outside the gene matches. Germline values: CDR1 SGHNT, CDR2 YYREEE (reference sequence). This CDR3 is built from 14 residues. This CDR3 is CASSDRGQGTQQYF. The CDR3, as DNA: TGTGCCAGCAGCGACAGGGGTCAGGGGACCCAGCAGTACTTC.

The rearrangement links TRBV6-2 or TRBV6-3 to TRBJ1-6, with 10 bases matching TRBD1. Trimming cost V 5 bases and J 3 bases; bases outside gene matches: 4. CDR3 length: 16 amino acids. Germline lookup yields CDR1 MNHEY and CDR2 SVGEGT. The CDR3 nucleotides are TGTGCCAGCAGTACCCGGGACAGGGGCTATAATTCACCCCTCCACTTT. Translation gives CASSTRDRGYNSPLHF.